This T cell receptor (beta chain) came from a study of cytomegalovirus exposure and HLA in healthy donors. Study-level results: The tendency of first-cohort TCR clusters to co-occur in the 90 to 150 validation repertoires emerged from a later analysis.

Germline CDR1 SGDLS, CDR2 YYNGEE. V lost 2 bases, J lost 7 bases, and 3 bases lay in between. This CDR3 comprises 11 residues. Produced via immunoSEQ multiplex PCR; TCRdb's table is partial and in-frame only. The table includes fewer than 130,000 clones, approximately 88% detected once. As concerns this clone: The antigen remains undetermined.

The specimen sequenced was PBMCs. The chain links TRBV9 to TRBJ2-2; D not certain. The sequence was collected from a woman in her twenties or thirties in good health and CMV-seropositive. The CDR3 bases are TGTGCCAGCAGCGTCGGCGGGGAGCTGTTTTTT. Translated, it gives CASSVGGELFF.